This T cell receptor (beta chain) comes out of a study of blood T cell repertoires in COVID-19. Germline V gene sequence: CDR1 LGHNA, CDR2 YSLEER. Trimming left V 1 base short and J 1 base short, with 11 bases between. The CDR3 consists of 15 residues. Only in-frame clones appear in the TCRdb table, and some are missing; sequencing was by immunoSEQ multiplex PCR. The sample consists of 300,000 to 400,000 clones, roughly 88% of them appearing once. Sequencing was performed on PBMCs or T cells enriched from blood (not recorded which). This chain links TRBV4-3 with TRBJ2-7; TRBD2 is a possible D gene (6 bases). This clonotype was sampled from a young woman with acute COVID-19. Here the CDR3 reads CASSQVMAGSYEQYF. CDR3 bases: TGCGCCAGCAGCCAAGTCATGGCGGGGTCCTACGAGCAGTACTTC.